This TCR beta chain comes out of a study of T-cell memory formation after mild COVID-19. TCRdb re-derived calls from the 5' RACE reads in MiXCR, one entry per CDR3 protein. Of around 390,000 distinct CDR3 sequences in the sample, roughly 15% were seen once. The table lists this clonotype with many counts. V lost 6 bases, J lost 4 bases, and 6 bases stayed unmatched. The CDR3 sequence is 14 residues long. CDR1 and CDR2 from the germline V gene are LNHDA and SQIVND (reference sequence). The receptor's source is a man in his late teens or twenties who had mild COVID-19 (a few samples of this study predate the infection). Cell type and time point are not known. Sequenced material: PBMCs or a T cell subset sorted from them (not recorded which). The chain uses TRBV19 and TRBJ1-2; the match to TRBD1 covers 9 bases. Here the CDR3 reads CASRAGTGLYGYTF. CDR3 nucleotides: TGTGCCAGTAGGGCCGGGACAGGGCTCTATGGCTACACCTTC.